Below, 30 T cell receptor beta chains from the same sample are listed, as sequenced in a study of vaccination and CD4 T cells after COVID-19. The treatment was: 10-day PBMC culture with coronavirus spike peptide pools or control peptides (ViraFEST assay). Their antigens remain unidentified. Scientists ran DNA taken from cultured CD4+ T cells through the Oncomine TCR Beta short-read assay for sequencing. MiXCR was run by TCRdb on the PCR reads, yielding one entry per CDR3 protein. The repertoire consists of around 15,000 distinct CDR3 sequences, with over 45% occurring once and the leading ten covering more than 15%. This specimen consisted of CD4+ T cells from blood, cultured in vitro, obtained before SARS-CoV-2 vaccination. The receptors come from a human donor who had recovered from COVID-19.

This chain joins TRBV19 and TRBJ2-4; 12 nucleotides align to TRBD2. V was pared by 11 bases and J by 1 base, with 18 bases of the junction left unmatched. Germline V gives CDR1 LNHDA, CDR2 SQIVND (reference sequence). The CDR3 totals 19 residues. The CDR3 region is CAPQNAGLAGRGAKNIQYF. As DNA, the CDR3 is TGTGCCCCCCAAAACGCAGGACTAGCGGGAAGGGGGGCCAAAAACATTCAGTACTTC.

The table lists this clonotype with a few counts. Written as DNA, the CDR3 is TGTGCCACCAGCTTTGCGACAGGGCAGAAACTGTTTTTT. Protein product: CATSFATGQKLFF. The chain couples TRBV15 to TRBJ1-4; 7 nucleotides align to TRBD1. The CDR3 covers 13 residues. Losses at the gene ends were 5 bases for V and 11 bases for J; bases not matched to a gene: 8. Germline V gene lookup returns CDR1 LNHNV and CDR2 YYDKDF (reference sequence).

The chain has TRBV5-1 and TRBJ2-4; possibly TRBD2 for D (5 bases). Trimming left V 2 bases short and J 9 bases short, with 15 bases between. The CDR3 is 14 amino acids. Germline V gene lookup returns CDR1 SGHRS and CDR2 YFSETQ. The CDR3 DNA follows: TGCGCCAGCAGCTTCAGTGGGGAGTGGGGCATTCAGTACTTC. Translation: CASSFSGEWGIQYF.

The J gene is TRBJ2-3, the V gene TRBV2; the D gene is possibly TRBD2 (7 bases). There are 15 residues in the CDR3. The germline CDR1 and CDR2 sequences are SNHLY and FYNNEI. Trimming stripped 5 bases from V and 1 base from J, with 13 bases between. CDR3 in DNA: TGTGCCAGCAGTAAGGGGGGGATCGGCACAGATACGCAGTATTTT. Translated: CASSKGGIGTDTQYF.

This clonotype has more than one count but fewer than ten. This chain joins TRBV29-1 and TRBJ2-5; 7 nucleotides match TRBD2. This CDR3 is built from 13 residues. The V gene's germline CDR1 is SQVTM and CDR2 ANQGSEA. Trimming at V came to 7 bases and at J to 9 bases, leaving 14 bases not matched to a gene. CDR3 DNA: TGCAGCGCTAGAGACGGACTAGTGGTCCCCCAGTACTTC. Translated: CSARDGLVVPQYF.

The chain uses TRBV9 and TRBJ1-2, with 7 nucleotides matching TRBD1. Trimming at V came to 4 bases and at J to 5 bases, leaving 5 bases not matched to a gene. The CDR3 runs 13 residues. Germline lookup yields CDR1 SGDLS and CDR2 YYNGEE. The CDR3 sequence: CASSPPGGYGYTF. In DNA, the CDR3 is TGTGCCAGCAGCCCGCCAGGGGGGTATGGCTACACCTTC.

The V gene is TRBV4-3, the J gene TRBJ2-3, with D possibly TRBD2 on 6 matching bases. There are 15 residues in the CDR3. Germline CDR1 LGHNA, CDR2 YSLEER. Trimming pared 1 base from V and 3 bases from J, leaving 11 bases between. CDR3 in amino acids: CASSQVLGGTDTQYF. The CDR3 nucleotides read TGCGCCAGCAGCCAAGTATTGGGGGGAACAGATACGCAGTATTTT.

The chain recombines TRBV7-8 with TRBJ2-5, with 7 positions matching TRBD2. Germline V gene lookup returns CDR1 SGHVS and CDR2 FQNEAQ. V was clipped by 3 bases and J by 2 bases; unmatched bases: 3. This CDR3 contains 14 residues. This CDR3 reads CASSFLSGQETQYF. The CDR3, as DNA: TGTGCCAGCAGCTTCCTTAGCGGGCAAGAGACCCAGTACTTC.

The CDR3 spells CASSPVTGELFF. The DNA of the CDR3 is TGTGCCAGCAGCCCGGTCACCGGGGAGCTGTTTTTT. The chain is built from TRBV11-3 and TRBJ2-2, with D uncertain. V lost 5 bases, J lost 4 bases, and 5 bases lay in between. This CDR3 is 12 amino acids long. Germline CDR1 SGHNT, CDR2 YENEEA.

J is TRBJ2-5 and V is TRBV7-8; a weak D match, TRBD1 (5 bases). CDR3 length equals 16 residues. Germline V gene sequence: CDR1 SGHVS, CDR2 FQNEAQ. The V end was cut by 2 bases, the J end by 5 bases, with 18 bases between. As DNA, the CDR3 is TGTGCCAGCAGCTTAAGTGCAGGGTCCGGTGTGGAGACCCAGTACTTC. This codes for CASSLSAGSGVETQYF.

In its sample, this clonotype was seen a few times. This chain's CDR3 is CASSDGGSTGELFF. Written as DNA, the CDR3 is TGTGCCAGCAGTGACGGCGGGAGCACCGGGGAGCTGTTTTTT. This chain connects TRBV6-4 to TRBJ2-2, with 7 bases matching TRBD2. The germline V gene encodes CDR1 MRHNA and CDR2 SNTAGT. V was pared by 2 bases and J by 4 bases, with 1 base of the junction left unmatched. The CDR3 extends over 14 amino acids.

This chain joins TRBV19 and TRBJ2-2, with a weak D call TRBD1 (6 bases). Germline V gives CDR1 LNHDA, CDR2 SQIVND (reference sequence). V was pared by 5 bases and J by 2 bases, with 12 bases between. The CDR3 spans 15 residues. Here the CDR3 DNA reads TGTGCCAGTAGTGGGCAAGGGGGAAACACCGGGGAGCTGTTTTTT. Amino acid sequence: CASSGQGGNTGELFF.

This clonotype occurred a few times. V usage is TRBV5-1 and J usage is TRBJ1-1, with no clear D. This CDR3 spans 14 amino acids. Trimming removed 5 bases from V and 1 base from J, with 12 bases in between. CDR1 SGHRS and CDR2 YFSETQ come from the germline V gene. Here the CDR3 reads CASSPSGSNTEAFF. The CDR3, as DNA: TGCGCCAGCAGTCCTTCAGGCTCGAACACTGAAGCTTTCTTT.

V usage is TRBV30 and J usage is TRBJ2-3; 12 nucleotides line up with TRBD2. V lost 2 bases, J lost 0 bases, and 3 bases stayed unmatched. The CDR3 has 16 residues. The V gene's germline CDR1 is GTSNPN and CDR2 SVGIG (reference sequence). CDR3 coding DNA: TGTGCCTGGAGTACAGGGACTAGCGGGAGCACAGATACGCAGTATTTT. It translates to CAWSTGTSGSTDTQYF.

This clonotype was seen only a few times. The rearrangement joins TRBV10-3 to TRBJ2-3, with unresolved D. V lost 6 bases, J lost 2 bases, and 9 bases lay in between. CDR3 length equals 13 residues. Germline lookup yields CDR1 ENHRY and CDR2 SYGVKD. The CDR3 DNA follows: TGTGCCATCAGGGGTCCGACCACAGATACGCAGTATTTT. This sequence encodes CAIRGPTTDTQYF.

This clonotype occurred a few times. The chain recombines TRBV6-1 with TRBJ1-1; TRBD1 matches at 11 bases. Germline CDR1 and CDR2: MNHNS and SASEGT. J was trimmed by 5 bases and V by 7 bases; bases with no gene match: 6. This CDR3 has 14 amino acids. CDR3 DNA sequence: TGTGCCAGCACCCGGACAGGGGGCCTGACTGAAGCTTTCTTT. Translating it yields CASTRTGGLTEAFF.

This chain joins TRBV5-1 and TRBJ2-3, with 8 bases matching TRBD2. Trimming at V came to 2 bases and at J to 3 bases, leaving 8 bases not matched to a gene. Per the germline V gene, CDR1 is SGHRS and CDR2 is YFSETQ. This CDR3 region has 16 residues. The CDR3 is CASSFPSGSGTDTQYF. CDR3 sequence (DNA): TGCGCCAGCAGCTTCCCCAGCGGGAGTGGAACAGATACGCAGTATTTT. The full variable domain, its missing parts supplied by reference TRBV5-1 and TRBJ2-3, is KAGVTQTPRYLIKTRGQQVTLSCSPISGHRSVSWYQQTPGQGLQFLFEYFSETQRNKGNFPGRFSGRQFSNSRSEMNVSTLELGDSALYLCASSFPSGSGTDTQYFGPGTRLTVL.

This clonotype was counted a single time. The CDR3 bases are TGTGCCAGCTCACCAGGGCTAGCGGGGGCTAACAATGAGCAGTTCTTC. It encodes CASSPGLAGANNEQFF. The chain couples TRBV18 to TRBJ2-1; 10 nucleotides align to TRBD2. With 2 bases clipped from V and 5 bases from J, the junction kept 6 bases outside the gene matches. This CDR3 comprises 16 residues. CDR1 is KGHSH and CDR2 is LQKENI in the germline V gene. The full variable domain, in which reference TRBV18 and TRBJ2-1 provide the parts outside the CDR3, is NAGVMQNPRHLVRRRGQEARLRCSPMKGHSHVYWYRQLPEEGLKFMVYLQKENIIDESGMPKERFSAEFPKEGPSILRIQQVVRGDSAAYFCASSPGLAGANNEQFFGPGTRLTVL.

This chain joins TRBV30 and TRBJ2-2, with D perhaps matching TRBD2 (5 bases). Looked up from germline, CDR1 is GTSNPN and CDR2 is SVGIG (reference sequence). CDR3 length equals 14 residues. The V end was cut by 0 bases, the J end by 8 bases, with 13 bases between. The CDR3 is CAWSVLIGEGELFF. The CDR3 nucleotides are TGTGCCTGGAGTGTACTTATCGGGGAGGGGGAGCTGTTTTTT. The variable domain in full, completed from reference TRBV30 and TRBJ2-2, reads SQTIHQWPATLVQPVGSPLSLECTVEGTSNPNLYWYRQAAGRGLQLLFYSVGIGQISSEVPQNLSASRPQDRQFILSSKKLLLSDSGFYLCAWSVLIGEGELFFGEGSRLTVL.

This chain links TRBV6-1 with TRBJ1-2; D is unclear. CDR1 and CDR2 from the germline V gene are MNHNS and SASEGT. V was cut by 3 bases and J by 4 bases, with 6 bases left in between. The CDR3 runs 12 residues. The CDR3 DNA sequence: TGTGCCAGCAGTGACAGCACCTATGGCTACACCTTC. Its protein is CASSDSTYGYTF.

The J gene is TRBJ2-1, the V gene TRBV21-1; TRBD1, as called in the table, went unchecked against the DNA. TRBV21-1 is a recognized pseudogene. The CDR3 has 16 residues. The CDR3 DNA is TGTGCCAGCAGCAAATTCTCAGGGAAGATCTACAATGAGCAGTTCTTC. Protein: CASSKFSGKIYNEQFF.

This clonotype was seen only a few times. The CDR3 DNA is TGCAGTGCCACGACTAGAGTGGCAGATACGCAGTATTTT. This translates into CSATTRVADTQYF. The chain couples TRBV20-1 to TRBJ2-3; D is perhaps TRBD2 (6 bases). The CDR3 is 13 residues long. V lost 6 bases, J lost 4 bases, and 14 bases lay in between. Germline values: CDR1 DFQATT, CDR2 SNEGSKA (reference sequence).

The chain combines TRBV18 with TRBJ2-1, with 13 bases identical to TRBD2. This CDR3 has 15 residues. V was pared by 3 bases and J by 5 bases, with 1 base of the junction left unmatched. Per the germline V gene, CDR1 is KGHSH and CDR2 is LQKENI. The CDR3 region is CASSPGLAGNNEQFF. In nucleotides, the CDR3 is TGTGCCAGCTCACCGGGACTAGCGGGAAACAATGAGCAGTTCTTC.

The chain has TRBV29-1 and TRBJ2-5, with TRBD1 as a possible D gene (6 bases). The CDR3 contains 13 residues. Germline-derived CDR1 and CDR2 are SQVTM and ANQGSEA. Trimming took 1 base from V and 4 from J, leaving 10 bases between them. This CDR3 is CSVEGQGPETQYF. In nucleotides, the CDR3 is TGCAGCGTTGAAGGGCAGGGGCCAGAGACCCAGTACTTC.

This clonotype is a singleton in its sample. V gene TRBV27 combines with J gene TRBJ2-7; D possibly corresponds to TRBD1 (6 bases). Germline V gene lookup returns CDR1 MNHEY and CDR2 SMNVEV (reference sequence). The CDR3 has 14 residues. Trimming shortened V by 5 bases and J by 5 bases, and 16 bases separated the two germline ends. The chain's CDR3 is CASSPWAGEDEQYF. In DNA form, the CDR3 reads TGTGCCAGCAGTCCCTGGGCAGGGGAAGACGAGCAGTACTTC.

The V and J genes are TRBV19 and TRBJ2-5; D is unclear. Trimming took 6 bases from V and 7 from J, leaving 18 bases between them. Germline loops: CDR1 LNHDA, CDR2 SQIVND (reference sequence). The CDR3 is 14 amino acids. CDR3 sequence (DNA): TGTGCCAGTAGCAACGACCCGAGTCTAGGGACCCAGTACTTC. Protein product: CASSNDPSLGTQYF.

In its sample, this clonotype was seen a few times. This rearrangement joins TRBV19 to TRBJ2-1, with D unresolved. V shed 1 base and J shed 7 bases, with 5 bases lying between them. The germline CDR1 and CDR2 sequences are LNHDA and SQIVND (reference sequence). The CDR3 has 12 amino acids. The CDR3 loop is CASSIVGNEQFF. The CDR3 DNA reads as TGTGCCAGTAGTATAGTGGGGAATGAGCAGTTCTTC.

The chain carries TRBV28 and TRBJ2-1; perhaps TRBD2 as D (6 bases). CDR1 is MDHEN, CDR2 SYDVKM, per germline. This CDR3 comprises 15 residues. Between the trimmed V and J ends, which lost 0 bases and 5 bases, there was a span of 11 bases. DNA of the CDR3: TGTGCCAGCAGTTTATGGGAGGGCGGCAACAATGAGCAGTTCTTC. It is translated as CASSLWEGGNNEQFF.

CDR3 amino acids: CAWNSGTQNSPLHF. The CDR3 DNA is TGTGCCTGGAACTCCGGGACACAAAATTCACCCCTCCACTTT. The V call is TRBV30, the J call TRBJ1-6, with a tentative D call TRBD1 (6 bases). From germline, CDR1 is GTSNPN and CDR2 SVGIG (reference sequence). V was shortened by 4 bases and J by 7 bases, with 14 bases between the two germline ends. The CDR3 extends over 14 amino acids.

This chain links TRBV12-3 or TRBV12-4 with TRBJ1-1; D remains unclear. The CDR3 loop spans 13 amino acids. V was cut by 6 bases and J by 0 bases, with 8 bases left in between. The CDR3 reads CASRAEMNTEAFF. CDR3 DNA sequence: TGTGCCAGCAGGGCCGAGATGAACACTGAAGCTTTCTTT.